Below, one TCR beta chain is given with its context. This receptor's antigen is unknown. The input lacks base qualities; no much larger clone sits a single base away. The sample's treatment or condition label, decoded: around 19 received Ad26.COV2.S at low or high dose, single or two shots; roughly five received placebo; per-sample allocation not given. For vaccine and placebo recipients, repertoires were sequenced using samples collected on day 63 after the first injection. Between 29 July and 7 August 2020, Cohort 1b enrolled 25 adults aged 18-55 years at one site in Boston, USA. Ad26.COV2.S was a replication-incompetent adenovirus type 26 vector expressing a prefusion-stabilized SARS-CoV-2 spike protein from the original Wuhan strain. The immunoSEQ Assay was the method used to sequence TCRbeta CDR3 regions. After extraction, genomic DNA underwent amplification by bias-controlled multiplex PCR, followed by high-throughput sequencing. In the paper's pipeline: To quantify the absolute abundance of each unique TCRbeta CDR3 region, sequences were collapsed and filtered. Usable DNA was measured by amplifying reference genes present in all nucleated cells, and TCRbeta template counts were normalized to that usable DNA to estimate T cell fraction. Repertoire TCRs were annotated as SARS-CoV-2-specific when V gene, CDR3 amino acid sequence and J gene were exactly matched to a known reactive TCR set. The reference SARS-CoV-2 TCR set came from MIRA and was filtered for enrichment in COVID-19-positive ImmuneCODE repertoires, removing public or cross-reactive TCRs. Using the MIRA antigens, annotated TCRs were further analysed by specific ORF or by position within an ORF. Breadth was defined as annotated unique rearrangements over total unique productive rearrangements; depth was the summed frequency of those rearrangements. Two-sided Wilcoxon rank-sum tests were applied when comparing TCR breadth between groups. In TCRdb, the immuneACCESS table is reduced to in-frame sequences with V and J assigned. These tables do not hold every clone; where another copy was compared, an unresolved V gene accounts for under half, and the others remain unexplained. That table gives V, J and clone size, and the DNA gave D and trimming. The sample table lists around 450,000 clones, roughly 89% of them with a count of one. The ten biggest clones cover just over 2.5% of the sample.

The CDR3 runs 15 amino acids, cysteine and phenylalanine included. Just the 45-base CDR3 DNA is kept, in frame starting at base 1. At the junction V is shortened by 5 bases and J by 5 bases; bases outside the gene matches: 9. CDR1 is given as SGHVS and CDR2 as FQNEAQ, both from the germline V gene. This entry is derived from a study of Ad26.COV2.S vaccination and SARS-CoV-2 variants (dated by TCRdb to the early 2020s). Looking at the study overall: Donors in the vaccine arm were drawn from COV1001, a multicentre, randomized, double-blind, placebo-controlled phase I-IIa trial testing Ad26.COV2.S in healthy adults. Ad26.COV2.S was given intramuscularly at 5x10^10 or 1x10^11 viral particles, as a single shot or as two shots 56 days apart. A total of 32 samples were included in the TCR-sequenced set, comprising roughly 19 Ad26.COV2.S vaccine recipients, 5 placebo recipients and 8 SARS-CoV-2 convalescent individuals. Throughout the experiments and outcome assessment, investigators stayed blinded to trial group allocation. Trial participants were randomized into five groups of five: low-dose or high-dose Ad26.COV2.S given once or twice, or placebo on both occasions. Sequencing of the TCRbeta repertoire served to evaluate the specificity and breadth of SARS-CoV-2-reactive T cell receptors following Ad26.COV2.S vaccination.

Paper-wide results and their limitations: Ad26.COV2.S recipients had higher spike-specific TCR breadth than placebo recipients (P = 0.0014). Comparable non-spike TCR breadth was observed between vaccine and placebo recipients, consistent with only spike being contained in the vaccine. The study lacked the statistical power to compare responses across vaccine doses or regimens. According to the authors, total T cell responses may have been underestimated by the TCR breadth and depth analyses. Substantial breadth of spike-specific CD8+ and CD4+ T cell responses was reported after vaccination.

This sequence uses TRBV7-8 and TRBJ2-5, with TRBD1 matching 9 junction bases. The receptor was derived from a person aged 18-65 years who received the Ad26.COV2.S COVID-19 vaccine or a placebo. Material: peripheral blood, obtained in a trial of Ad26.COV2.S vaccine versus placebo. CDR3 loop: CASSPGQGRRETQYF. In nucleotides, the sequence is TGTGCCAGCAGCCCGGGACAGGGCCGGAGGGAGACCCAGTACTTC.